Each of the 5 T cell receptor beta chains below was sequenced from the same sample in a study of T cell changes during pregnancy in multiple sclerosis. The protocol was immunoSEQ multiplex PCR, while the TCRdb copy is restricted to in-frame clones and leaves out a portion. The sample yields about 41,000 clones, roughly nine tenths seen once. The source was CD4+ T cells from peripheral blood mononuclear cells, collected in the first trimester of pregnancy. These receptors all come from a female donor with multiple sclerosis, enrolled in a pregnancy study.

V usage is TRBV2 and J usage is TRBJ1-5; TRBD1 agrees at 10 bases. The length of the CDR3 is 15 residues. The germline CDR1 and CDR2 sequences are SNHLY and FYNNEI. V dropped 3 bases and J dropped 5; count of bases not matched to a gene: 4. The CDR3, as DNA: TGTGCCAGCAGTGAGGACAGGGGGAGAGATCAGCCCCAGCATTTT. This gives the protein CASSEDRGRDQPQHF.

The chain is built from TRBV4-2 and TRBJ2-1, with 11 positions matching TRBD2. The V and J ends lost 1 base and 6 bases, in that order; junction bases with no gene match: 11. Germline CDR1 reads LGHNA; CDR2 reads YNFKEQ. The CDR3 is 18 residues long. Written as DNA, the CDR3 is TGTGCCAGCAGCCAAGGGGTTCTTACTAGCGGGAGTGTCAATGAGCAGTTCTTC. This gives the protein CASSQGVLTSGSVNEQFF.

V usage is TRBV27 and J usage is TRBJ1-4; D might be TRBD1 (6 bases). CDR1 MNHEY and CDR2 SMNVEV come from the germline V gene (reference sequence). This CDR3 region has 16 residues. Between the trimmed V and J ends, which lost 7 bases and 0 bases, there was a span of 15 bases. The CDR3 protein is CASKGTYLATNEKLFF. DNA of the CDR3: TGTGCCAGCAAAGGGACATATTTAGCAACTAATGAAAAACTGTTTTTT.

This clone was counted between two and nine times. The chain links TRBV7-2 to TRBJ2-2; 8 nucleotides line up with TRBD1. Per germline, CDR1 SGHTA and CDR2 FQGNSA. V lost 6 bases to trimming and J lost 5 bases; unmatched junction nucleotides: 5. The CDR3 extends over 14 amino acids. CDR3 amino acids: CASRRTGKTGELFF. The CDR3 region has the DNA TGTGCCAGCAGGCGGACAGGGAAGACCGGGGAGCTGTTTTTT.

The chain carries TRBV21-1 and TRBJ1-1; TRBD1 is the table's D call, not checked against the DNA. TRBV21-1 is a listed pseudogene. CDR3 size: 15 residues. CDR3 bases: TGTGCCGCCAGCAGCGGGCAGGGGCTCGGGACTGAAGCTTTCTTT. Residues: CAASSGQGLGTEAFF.